This passage covers 27 T cell receptor beta chains from one sample sequenced in a study of technical replicates of blood from a few donors. Generated by immunoSEQ multiplex PCR, the TCRdb table keeps only in-frame clones and is missing some. The sample consists of about 83,000 clones, 92% of them appearing once. Sequenced sample: T cells isolated from PBMCs. Every receptor here comes from a human donor in good health.

The genes are TRBV4-2 and TRBJ2-7; 8 nucleotides align to TRBD2. From germline, CDR1 is LGHNA and CDR2 YNFKEQ. V was clipped by 4 bases and J by 5 bases; unmatched bases: 4. There are 13 residues in the CDR3. CDR3 nucleotides: TGTGCCAGCAGCCTAGCGGGAACCGACGAGCAGTACTTC. Translating it yields CASSLAGTDEQYF.

The chain uses TRBV7-8 and TRBJ2-2, with no clear D. The CDR3 runs 13 residues. Looked up from germline, CDR1 is SGHVS and CDR2 is FQNEAQ. Trimming stripped 3 bases from V and 6 bases from J, with 8 bases between. As DNA, the CDR3 is TGTGCCAGCAGCTTTAGAGAAGCCGGGGAGCTGTTTTTT. This codes for CASSFREAGELFF.

The chain employs TRBV27 and TRBJ2-5; D is perhaps TRBD1 (6 bases). The CDR3 runs to 15 residues. The germline V and J ends were trimmed by 7 bases and 2 bases, with 17 bases remaining between them. The germline V gene encodes CDR1 MNHEY and CDR2 SMNVEV (reference sequence). CDR3 in amino acids: CASTETGSSQETQYF. In DNA form, the CDR3 reads TGTGCCAGCACGGAAACAGGGTCCTCACAAGAGACCCAGTACTTC.

This chain uses TRBV28 with TRBJ1-2; 10 bases match TRBD1. CDR3 length: 15 amino acids. Germline CDR1 is MDHEN and CDR2 is SYDVKM. Unmatched junction bases numbered 5, after V lost 3 bases and J lost 4 bases. The CDR3 spells CASSFTGQGVYGYTF. The CDR3 bases are TGTGCCAGCAGTTTCACAGGACAGGGGGTCTATGGCTACACCTTC.

The chain combines TRBV5-1 with TRBJ2-7, with TRBD2 matching over 11 bases. The V gene's germline CDR1 is SGHRS and CDR2 YFSETQ. Germline trimming cut 3 bases from V and 2 bases from J; bases unmatched to any gene: 1. The CDR3 is 14 residues long. Here the CDR3 reads CASSWGLAAYEQYF. In DNA form, the CDR3 reads TGCGCCAGCAGCTGGGGACTAGCGGCCTACGAGCAGTACTTC. Looking up the rest from reference TRBV5-1 and TRBJ2-7 gives the full variable domain: KAGVTQTPRYLIKTRGQQVTLSCSPISGHRSVSWYQQTPGQGLQFLFEYFSETQRNKGNFPGRFSGRQFSNSRSEMNVSTLELGDSALYLCASSWGLAAYEQYFGPGTRLTVT.

CDR3 amino acids: CASSFYSTDTQYF. CDR3 DNA sequence: TGTGCCAGCAGTTTCTATAGCACAGATACGCAGTATTTT. The chain recombines TRBV27 with TRBJ2-3; D not certain. The germline gives CDR1 MNHEY, CDR2 SMNVEV (reference sequence). V was clipped by 3 bases and J by 0 bases, with 4 bases between them. The CDR3 is 13 residues long.

This chain uses TRBV7-9 with TRBJ2-2, with D uncertain. This CDR3 contains 11 residues. Germline CDR1 and CDR2: SEHNR and FQNEAQ (reference sequence). V was cut by 4 bases and J by 5 bases, with 2 bases left in between. CDR3 nucleotide sequence: TGTGCCAGCAGCTCAACCGGGGAGCTGTTTTTT. Encoded protein: CASSSTGELFF.

The chain couples TRBV6-5 to TRBJ1-5; D gene ambiguous. Germline values: CDR1 MNHEY, CDR2 SVGAGI. The CDR3 runs to 13 residues. V shed 7 bases and J shed 4 bases, with 11 bases lying between them. The CDR3 loop is CASKSRGNQPQHF. The CDR3 DNA reads as TGTGCCAGCAAGAGTCGAGGGAATCAGCCCCAGCATTTT.

V is TRBV6-1 and J is TRBJ1-2, with TRBD1 matching 8 bases. Trimming removed 2 bases from V and 4 bases from J; junction bases left unmatched: 6. The length of the CDR3 is 15 residues. CDR1 is MNHNS and CDR2 is SASEGT in the germline V gene. Here the CDR3 DNA reads TGTGCCAGCAGTGAAAGCCCTACAGGGGGCTATGGCTACACCTTC. Translated: CASSESPTGGYGYTF.

The gene calls are TRBV18 and TRBJ2-7, with unresolved D. CDR1 and CDR2 (germline): KGHSH, LQKENI. V dropped 3 bases and J dropped 3 bases, with 9 bases sitting between them. The length of the CDR3 is 13 residues. CDR3 region: CASSPPSIYEQYF. The CDR3 DNA follows: TGTGCCAGCTCACCGCCTAGTATCTACGAGCAGTACTTC.

This chain links TRBV27 with TRBJ1-1; 7 nucleotides agree with TRBD1. The CDR3 is made up of 16 amino acids. V shed 3 bases, J shed 4 bases, and the junction held 11 bases outside the gene matches. Germline V gene data show CDR1 as MNHEY and CDR2 as SMNVEV (reference sequence). The CDR3 DNA sequence: TGTGCCAGCAGTTTTTGGTCAGGGGGTGGGGGCACTGAAGCTTTCTTT. Its protein is CASSFWSGGGGTEAFF.

This clone was detected a few times. The same CDR3 is also encoded by other DNA sequences in this sample. The chain employs TRBV27 and TRBJ1-1; possibly TRBD1 for D (5 bases). The CDR3 spans 13 residues. V dropped 2 bases and J dropped 2 bases, with 6 bases sitting between them. CDR1 is MNHEY and CDR2 is SMNVEV in the germline V gene (reference sequence). The chain's CDR3 is CASSLQGNTEAFF. Here the CDR3 DNA reads TGTGCCAGCAGTTTACAGGGAAACACTGAAGCTTTCTTT.

The chain couples TRBV14 to TRBJ2-5; D may be TRBD2 (5 bases). V was trimmed by 4 bases and J by 6 bases, leaving 12 bases between them. The length of the CDR3 is 13 residues. The germline V gene encodes CDR1 SGHDN and CDR2 FVKESK. CDR3 region: CASSRYTGKTQYF. The CDR3 DNA reads as TGTGCCAGCAGCCGATATACGGGAAAGACCCAGTACTTC.

The rearrangement uses TRBV7-2 and TRBJ1-1; D unclear. This CDR3 spans 14 amino acids. In germline, CDR1 is SGHTA, CDR2 FQGNSA. V gave up 1 base and J gave up 1 base, with 7 bases separating them. CDR3 amino acids: CASSLEAGNTEAFF. CDR3 DNA sequence: TGTGCCAGCAGCTTAGAGGCAGGGAACACTGAAGCTTTCTTT.

The chain uses TRBV7-2 and TRBJ1-1, with unresolved D. Trimming removed 0 bases at V and 1 base at J, with 9 bases between. CDR3 length: 15 amino acids. Germline V gives CDR1 SGHTA, CDR2 FQGNSA. The CDR3 nucleotides read TGTGCCAGCAGCTTAGCGGGCCTTGGGAACACTGAAGCTTTCTTT. Its translation: CASSLAGLGNTEAFF.

This chain connects TRBV28 to TRBJ1-5; D might be TRBD1 (6 bases). This CDR3 has 14 amino acids. Trimming pared 5 bases from V and 7 bases from J, leaving 15 bases between. The germline V gene has CDR1 MDHEN and CDR2 SYDVKM. The CDR3 region has the DNA TGTGCCAGCAGTCCCCCGACAGGCTGGCAGCCCCAGCATTTT. Protein sequence: CASSPPTGWQPQHF.

The chain employs TRBV19 and TRBJ1-1, with 7 bases fitting TRBD1. With V trimmed by 2 bases and J by 3 bases, 3 bases remained unmatched. This CDR3 is built from 14 residues. The germline V gene has CDR1 LNHDA and CDR2 SQIVND (reference sequence). CDR3 sequence (DNA): TGTGCCAGTAGTATATTCGGACAGGACACTGAAGCTTTCTTT. As protein: CASSIFGQDTEAFF.

This chain joins TRBV27 and TRBJ2-6, with D unclear. This CDR3 is 17 amino acids long. V was shortened by 10 bases and J by 0 bases, with 19 bases between the two germline ends. Germline CDR1 is MNHEY and CDR2 is SMNVEV (reference sequence). The CDR3 loop is CATTSGSMSSGANVLTF. CDR3 DNA: TGTGCCACCACTTCCGGGTCGATGAGCTCTGGGGCCAACGTCCTGACTTTC.

This rearrangement joins TRBV4-1 to TRBJ2-1, with D maybe TRBD1 (5 bases). Germline loops: CDR1 MGHRA, CDR2 YSYEKL. Trimming shortened V by 6 bases and J by 8 bases, and 14 bases separated the two germline ends. This CDR3 contains 13 residues. CDR3 amino acids: CASSSPGADEQFF. The CDR3 DNA sequence: TGCGCCAGCAGTTCCCCTGGGGCCGATGAGCAGTTCTTC.

The chain has TRBV7-9 and TRBJ2-1; D not certain. The V gene's germline CDR1 is SEHNR and CDR2 FQNEAQ (reference sequence). V dropped 1 base and J dropped 15 bases, with 10 bases sitting between them. This CDR3 contains 11 residues. The CDR3 loop reads CASSLGPPMFF. CDR3 bases: TGTGCCAGCAGCTTAGGGCCTCCCATGTTCTTC.

This chain uses TRBV5-1 with TRBJ2-1; 9 positions match TRBD2. Unmatched junction bases numbered 9, after V lost 5 bases and J lost 9 bases. The V gene's germline CDR1 is SGHRS and CDR2 YFSETQ. The CDR3 is 14 residues long. This CDR3 is CASRIAGENSEQFF. The CDR3 nucleotides are TGCGCCAGCAGGATAGCGGGAGAGAACTCTGAGCAGTTCTTC.

The chain employs TRBV2 and TRBJ2-1, with a tentative D call TRBD2 (5 bases). Germline V lookup: CDR1 SNHLY, CDR2 FYNNEI. The CDR3 loop spans 16 amino acids. V lost 4 bases, J lost 0 bases, and 13 bases lay in between. The CDR3 coding sequence is TGTGCCAGCAGTGTGACGGGATACTTCTCCTACAATGAGCAGTTCTTC. Amino acids: CASSVTGYFSYNEQFF.

V usage is TRBV7-9 and J usage is TRBJ1-5; no firm D call. The germline CDR1 and CDR2 sequences are SEHNR and FQNEAQ (reference sequence). The CDR3 loop spans 15 amino acids. Trimming shortened V by 5 bases and J by 2 bases, and 13 bases separated the two germline ends. The CDR3 sequence: CASSREPRGNQPQHF. CDR3 DNA sequence: TGTGCCAGCAGCCGCGAACCGAGGGGCAATCAGCCCCAGCATTTT.

CDR3 region: CASSPNRASNQPQHF. For the CDR3, the DNA is TGTGCCAGCAGTCCTAACAGGGCCAGCAATCAGCCCCAGCATTTT. The chain recombines TRBV27 with TRBJ1-5, with D tentatively TRBD1 (6 bases). The CDR3 has 15 amino acids. The V and J ends lost 5 bases and 1 base respectively, with 12 bases between them. Per the germline V gene, CDR1 is MNHEY and CDR2 is SMNVEV (reference sequence).

This rearrangement joins TRBV20-1 to TRBJ2-3; D ambiguous. Trimming cost V 6 bases and J 6 bases, with 4 bases left between them. CDR3 length equals 9 residues. Per germline, CDR1 DFQATT and CDR2 SNEGSKA (reference sequence). CDR3 sequence reads: CSAGDTQYF. In DNA, the CDR3 is TGCAGTGCCGGGGATACGCAGTATTTT.

A few counts support this clone. This chain connects TRBV29-1 to TRBJ2-1; D not resolved. The CDR3 has 12 residues. Germline values: CDR1 SQVTM, CDR2 ANQGSEA. V was pared by 2 bases and J by 3 bases, with 5 bases between. The CDR3 region has the DNA TGCAGCGTTGAAATCAGCTACAATGAGCAGTTCTTC. The encoded protein is CSVEISYNEQFF.

CDR3 in DNA: TGTGCCAGCAGTTCACCAGGGGAAGGGACTGAAGCTTTCTTT. Translating gives CASSSPGEGTEAFF. The V and J genes are TRBV28 and TRBJ1-1; maybe TRBD1 (6 bases). Deletions cut 4 bases from V and 5 bases from J, with 14 bases between. Looked up from germline, CDR1 is MDHEN and CDR2 is SYDVKM. The CDR3 extends over 14 amino acids.